This entry features one T cell receptor beta chain sequence. Its antigen is not known. Both TCR beta VDJ combination and CDR3 sequence profiling were carried out. Genomic DNA was the template for this profiling. TCRdb re-called the reads through MiXCR, storing one row per CDR3 protein. The sample has just over 450,000 distinct CDR3 sequences; around 30% are singletons. The sample originates from a study of CD8+CD57+ T cells in acquired aplastic anemia. Overall study results and limits: Patients and controls turned out to have 25 to 30 CD8+ CDR3 sequences in common.

Previously, flow cytometry had revealed CD8+CD57+ cell expansion in the patients chosen for sequencing. Patients had received no therapy at the time of blood sampling. The trim removed 1 base at V and 5 bases at J, leaving 4 bases unmatched. Per the germline V gene, CDR1 is SGHRS and CDR2 is YFSETQ. The CDR3 contains 15 residues. This chain uses TRBV5-1 with TRBJ1-5, with TRBD1 identical over 9 bases. The sequenced sample was sorted CD4+, CD8+, or CD8+CD57+ T cells (not recorded which) from PBMCs. This receptor was identified in a human donor with aplastic anemia. The CDR3 DNA reads as TGCGCCAGCAGCTTGAGGACAGGGGTGGATCAGCCCCAGCATTTT. This translates into CASSLRTGVDQPQHF.